This TCR beta chain was captured in a study of neurological immune-mediated disorders. CDR1 and CDR2 (germline): DFQATT, SNEGSKA (reference sequence). The CDR3 sequence is 13 residues long. Trimming removed 3 bases from V and 4 bases from J; junction bases left unmatched: 2. Overall study findings and caveats: TCR clonal expansion peaked in HTLV-1-associated myelopathy patients and was lowest in multiple sclerosis patients.

At least ten counts were recorded for this clonotype. Its antigen is undetermined. The output of every sequencing run exceeded 170 million TCR-beta sequences, derived from 15-18 subjects. A single record per CDR3 protein comes from TCRdb applying MiXCR to the 5' RACE reads. The table shows roughly 56,000 distinct CDR3 sequences, with about 3.2% occurring only once. V usage is TRBV20-1 and J usage is TRBJ1-5, with TRBD1 identical over 8 bases. The sample comprised PBMCs. This clonotype was sampled from a woman aged 55-69 years with multiple sclerosis. In DNA, the CDR3 is TGCAGTGCTAGCACAGGGGGGAATCAGCCCCAGCATTTT. Amino acids: CSASTGGNQPQHF.